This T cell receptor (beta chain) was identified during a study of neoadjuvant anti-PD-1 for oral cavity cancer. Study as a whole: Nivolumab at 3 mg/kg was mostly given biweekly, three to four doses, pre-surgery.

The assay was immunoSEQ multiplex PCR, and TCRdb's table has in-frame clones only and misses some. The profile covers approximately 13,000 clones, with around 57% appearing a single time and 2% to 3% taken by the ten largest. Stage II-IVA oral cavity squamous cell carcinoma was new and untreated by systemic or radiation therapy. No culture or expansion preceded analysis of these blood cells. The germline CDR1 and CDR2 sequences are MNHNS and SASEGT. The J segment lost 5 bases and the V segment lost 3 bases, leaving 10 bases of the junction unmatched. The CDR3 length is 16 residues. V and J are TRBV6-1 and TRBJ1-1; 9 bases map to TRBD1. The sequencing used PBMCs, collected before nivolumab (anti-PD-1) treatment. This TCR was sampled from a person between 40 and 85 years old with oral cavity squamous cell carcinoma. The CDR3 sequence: CASSELPGQGRTEAFF. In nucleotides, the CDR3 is TGTGCCAGCAGTGAGCTTCCGGGACAGGGAAGGACTGAAGCTTTCTTT.